This TCR beta chain was recorded in a study of T-cell reconstitution after alpha-beta-depleted transplantation in children. Overall study results and limits: A year post-transplant, T-cell counts and diversity derived mostly from newly produced T cells. Expanded graft clones, several hundred of them, were reportedly the source of alpha-beta T cells about two months after transplant. Elevated TCRbeta diversity at day 60 was traced, in some patients, to surviving recipient T cells and thymic progenitors.

Trimming cost V 0 bases and J 2 bases, with 8 bases left between them. This CDR3 is built from 15 residues. Germline V gene data show CDR1 as SGHTA and CDR2 as FQGTGA. This clonotype was observed many times. The antigen remains unidentified. TCRbeta library preparation incorporated unique molecular identifiers. TCRdb re-called the PCR reads with MiXCR, one entry per CDR3 protein. The sample shows about 600,000 distinct CDR3 sequences, roughly 23% of them seen only once. This TCR was sampled from a boy under three years old who had a stem cell transplant for acute myeloid leukemia, so the T cells may come from the graft donor. The specimen comprised PBMCs, mostly from graft donor cells, sampled 360 days after TCRalphabeta/CD19-depleted stem cell transplant. The chain couples TRBV7-3 to TRBJ2-1; D gene uncertain. The CDR3 here is CASSLTLGPYNEQFF. The CDR3 bases are TGTGCCAGCAGCTTAACGCTGGGCCCCTACAATGAGCAGTTCTTC.